A selection of T cell receptor beta chains follows, all from one sample in a study of blood T cell repertoires in COVID-19. Profiled with immunoSEQ multiplex PCR; TCRdb holds only in-frame clones, not every one. Found here are about 72,000 clones, 65% to 90% of them singletons; the top ten hold about a tenth. Sample: peripheral blood. Receptor source: an older man with active or convalescent COVID-19. CDR3s include the opening cysteine and the closing phenylalanine or tryptophan. The D gene is left open where the match is weak. Some rows have no size entry. The others give once, few or many, or a class for an expanded clone.

.	TRBV6-2/TRBV6-3	TRBJ1-3	.	TGTGCCAGCAGCCGACGGACAGTAACTGGAAACACCATATATTTT	CASSRRTVTGNTIYF
.	TRBV28	TRBJ1-1	.	TGTGCCAGCAGCCGACTAGGGGTGGGCACTGAAGCTTTCTTT	CASSRLGVGTEAFF
TRBD1	TRBV4-1	TRBJ2-7	.	TGCGCCAGCAGCCAAGGCCGGGACAGGCAAAGGGGGGAGCAGTACTTC	CASSQGRDRQRGEQYF
.	TRBV19	TRBJ1-3	once	TGTGCCAGTAGCCAAGAGGGGGCTGGAAACACCATATATTTT	CASSQEGAGNTIYF
TRBD2	TRBV6-5	TRBJ2-5	.	TGTGCCAGCAGTTACGGACTAGCGGGAATGGAGACCCAGTACTTC	CASSYGLAGMETQYF
.	TRBV28	TRBJ1-2	.	TGTGCCAGCAGTGCAGGGGTTGGCTATGGCTACACCTTC	CASSAGVGYGYTF
.	TRBV7-9	TRBJ1-1	.	TGTGCCAGCAGCCCGATGCGAGGCGTGAACACTGAAGCTTTCTTT	CASSPMRGVNTEAFF
TRBD1	TRBV5-5	TRBJ1-1	once	TGTGCCAGCAGCAGCCCCGGGACAGGGAGGACTGAAGCTTTCTTT	CASSSPGTGRTEAFF
.	TRBV6-5	TRBJ1-1	few	TGTGCCAGCAACCTGGAGGTGAACACTGAAGCTTTCTTT	CASNLEVNTEAFF
.	TRBV30	TRBJ1-2	.	TGTGCCTGGAACCAACTGGGGAGCTATGGCTACACCTTC	CAWNQLGSYGYTF
TRBD2	TRBV10-3	TRBJ2-1	.	TGTGCCATCAGTGAGTCCGGGACTAGCGGCAATGAGCAGTTCTTC	CAISESGTSGNEQFF
.	TRBV30	TRBJ1-1	.	TGTGCCTGGAGTGGTACAGGGAGGGACACTGAAGCTTTCTTT	CAWSGTGRDTEAFF
.	TRBV3-1/TRBV3-2	TRBJ2-3	few	TGTGCCAGCAGCCAAGGGGGGGGCACAGATACGCAGTATTTT	CASSQGGGTDTQYF
.	TRBV7-2	TRBJ1-3	.	TGTGCCAGCAGCCTGGGGGGGACTGGAAACACCATATATTTT	CASSLGGTGNTIYF
TRBD1	TRBV18	TRBJ1-1	.	TGTGCCAGCTCACCACCAGGGACAGGGGGCGCGGGGAACACTGAAGCTTTCTTT	CASSPPGTGGAGNTEAFF
.	TRBV10-3	TRBJ2-7	once	TGTGCCATCAACCCGGACAGCAACACCTACGAGCAGTACTTC	CAINPDSNTYEQYF
.	TRBV2	TRBJ2-5	.	TGTGCCAGCAGTGCCCGGGATGGAGAGACCCAGTACTTC	CASSARDGETQYF
.	TRBV11-1	TRBJ2-7	.	TGTGCCAGCAGTCGGAGCTCCTACGAGCAGTACTTC	CASSRSSYEQYF
.	TRBV2	TRBJ2-7	.	TGTGCCAGCACCGCGACAGAGACCGCGACGAAGTACTTC	CASTATETATKYF
TRBD2	TRBV5-1	TRBJ2-2	.	TGCGCCAGCAGCTTGCGCCCATGGACTAGCGGGAGGAACACCGGGGAGCTGTTTTTT	CASSLRPWTSGRNTGELFF
.	TRBV19	TRBJ1-2	.	TGTGCCAGTAGTACGACAGGAACCAACTATGGCTACACCTTC	CASSTTGTNYGYTF
.	TRBV15	TRBJ2-5	.	TGTGCCACCAGCAGGGACAGACAAGAGACCCAGTACTTC	CATSRDRQETQYF
.	TRBV29-1	TRBJ2-1	.	TGCAGCGTCCAACGTCACAGGGTCCTCAATGAGCAGTTCTTC	CSVQRHRVLNEQFF
.	TRBV28	TRBJ2-1	.	TGTGCCAGCAGTTTATCAGGGGATGAGCAGTTCTTC	CASSLSGDEQFF
.	TRBV5-6	TRBJ2-3	.	TGTGCCAGCAGCCGTCCCTCCTTAAATACGCAGTATTTT	CASSRPSLNTQYF
TRBD1	TRBV18	TRBJ1-5	.	TGTGCCAGCTCACCAGGGATGGGGACAGTTCAGCCCCAGCATTTT	CASSPGMGTVQPQHF